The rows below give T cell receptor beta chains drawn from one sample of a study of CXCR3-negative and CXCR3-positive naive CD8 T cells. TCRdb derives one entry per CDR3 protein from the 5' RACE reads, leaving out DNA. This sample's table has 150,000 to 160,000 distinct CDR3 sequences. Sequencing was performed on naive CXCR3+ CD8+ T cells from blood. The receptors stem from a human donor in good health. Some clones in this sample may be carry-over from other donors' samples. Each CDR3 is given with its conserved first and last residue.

CDR3aa: CASSQDVPGGIYGYTF
v_gene: TRBV4-2
j_gene: TRBJ1-2

CDR3aa: CASSFSQLAGVPNEQYF
v_gene: TRBV12-3/TRBV12-4
j_gene: TRBJ2-7

CDR3aa: CASSWQGNEQFF
v_gene: TRBV5-6
j_gene: TRBJ2-1

CDR3aa: CSVEDGGTSGANVLTF
v_gene: TRBV29-1
j_gene: TRBJ2-6

CDR3aa: CASTRVAYEQYF
v_gene: TRBV6-2/TRBV6-3
j_gene: TRBJ2-7

CDR3aa: CASGTSGRSEQYF
v_gene: TRBV4-1
j_gene: TRBJ2-7

CDR3aa: CASSQRLAEREQFF
v_gene: TRBV7-6
j_gene: TRBJ2-1

CDR3aa: CASSEAIGPVFEQFF
v_gene: TRBV2
j_gene: TRBJ2-1

CDR3aa: CASSTGTAAMNTEAFF
v_gene: TRBV28
j_gene: TRBJ1-1

CDR3aa: CSAGETGSYEQYF
v_gene: TRBV29-1
j_gene: TRBJ2-7

CDR3aa: CASSVEGTPFDGYTF
v_gene: TRBV9
j_gene: TRBJ1-2

CDR3aa: CASSVLAGGLDIQYF
v_gene: TRBV6-2/TRBV6-3
j_gene: TRBJ2-4